These 2 T cell receptor beta chains share one sample of origin, sequenced in a study of cytomegalovirus exposure and HLA in healthy donors. Researchers ran the PCR with 60 Vbeta and 13 Jbeta primers. Clones were read by immunoSEQ multiplex PCR, and TCRdb kept only the in-frame ones, dropping some. The data hold 200,000 to 250,000 clones, with just over 75% observed a single time. Specimen: PBMCs. The receptors were sampled from a man aged 18 to 35 in good health and CMV-seronegative.

The chain recombines TRBV5-1 with TRBJ2-1; 15 bases match TRBD2. V dropped 0 bases and J dropped 1; count of bases not matched to a gene: 2. Per the germline V gene, CDR1 is SGHRS and CDR2 is YFSETQ. This CDR3 region has 18 residues. CDR3 region: CASSLGGLAGGSYNEQFF. The CDR3 coding sequence is TGCGCCAGCAGCTTGGGGGGACTAGCGGGAGGATCCTACAATGAGCAGTTCTTC.

V is TRBV15 and J is TRBJ2-7; the match to TRBD1 covers 9 bases. CDR1 and CDR2 (germline): LNHNV, YYDKDF (reference sequence). The CDR3 consists of 15 residues. With V trimmed by 6 bases and J by 5 bases, 11 bases remained unmatched. The CDR3 sequence is CATRGDRENSHEQYF. For the CDR3, the DNA is TGTGCCACCAGAGGGGACAGGGAAAATTCCCACGAGCAGTACTTC.